The T cell receptor beta chain under discussion was sequenced for a study of vaccination and CD4 T cells after COVID-19. Treatment described: approximately nine-day PBMC culture with coronavirus spike peptide pools or control peptides (ViraFEST assay). This clonotype was seen just once. Its cognate antigen is unknown. The Oncomine TCR Beta short-read assay was applied to DNA of cultured CD4+ T cells. TCRdb redid the calling of the PCR reads with MiXCR, one entry per CDR3 protein. Of around 21,000 distinct CDR3 sequences listed, less than 65% are singletons. Per germline, CDR1 DFQATT and CDR2 SNEGSKA (reference sequence). CDR3 length equals 18 residues. With 0 bases clipped from V and 0 bases from J, the junction kept 10 bases outside the gene matches.

The TCR originated in a human donor who had recovered from COVID-19. The chain employs TRBV20-1 and TRBJ2-1; 8 nucleotides match TRBD2. Sequencing was done on a sample of CD4+ T cells from blood, cultured in vitro. The CDR3 region has the DNA TGCAGTGCTAGAGATAAGGCTAGCGGGTCGAGCTCCTACAATGAGCAGTTCTTC. It is translated as CSARDKASGSSSYNEQFF.